This T cell receptor (beta chain) stems from a study of vaccination and CD4 T cells after COVID-19. Treatment meaning: roughly 10-day PBMC culture with coronavirus spike peptide pools or control peptides (ViraFEST assay). V was clipped by 0 bases and J by 4 bases, with 7 bases between them. This CDR3 is built from 14 residues. CDR1 SGHNT and CDR2 YENEEA come from the germline V gene. Cultured CD4+ T cells had their DNA profiled by the Oncomine TCR Beta short-read assay. TCRdb re-called the PCR reads with MiXCR, one entry per CDR3 protein. The sample has about 16,000 distinct CDR3 sequences; 57% are singletons. A word on this clonotype: What it binds is unknown.

This TCR was sampled from a human donor who had recovered from COVID-19. The chain uses TRBV11-3 and TRBJ2-1; no firm D call. Sequencing was done on a sample of CD4+ T cells from blood, cultured in vitro. The CDR3 loop reads CASSLDGGYNEQFF. As DNA, the CDR3 is TGTGCCAGCAGCTTAGATGGCGGATACAATGAGCAGTTCTTC. The full variable domain, with the rest looked up from reference TRBV11-3 and TRBJ2-1, is EAGVVQSPRYKIIEKKQPVAFWCNPISGHNTLYWYLQNLGQGPELLIRYENEEAVDDSQLPKDRFSAERLKGVDSTLKIQPAELGDSAVYLCASSLDGGYNEQFFGPGTRLTVL.